This T cell receptor (beta chain) is drawn from a study of blood T cell repertoires in COVID-19. CDR1 is DFQATT, CDR2 SNEGSKA, per germline (reference sequence). Trimming removed 7 bases at V and 9 bases at J, with 13 bases between. The CDR3 sequence is 10 residues long. Clones were read by immunoSEQ multiplex PCR, and TCRdb kept only the in-frame ones, dropping some. Among 250,000 or so clones, approximately 88% were seen once, and the ten largest hold about 3.5%. Exposed volunteers were people who met a COVID-19 case within 2 weeks before study entry. The chain links TRBV20-1 to TRBJ2-7, with D maybe TRBD1 (5 bases). The sample taken for sequencing was PBMCs or T cells enriched from blood (not recorded which). This receptor was identified in a woman aged 25 to 39 who had been exposed to COVID-19. The CDR3 DNA reads TGCAGTGAGACAGCAAGGGGGCAGTACTTC. Protein product: CSETARGQYF.